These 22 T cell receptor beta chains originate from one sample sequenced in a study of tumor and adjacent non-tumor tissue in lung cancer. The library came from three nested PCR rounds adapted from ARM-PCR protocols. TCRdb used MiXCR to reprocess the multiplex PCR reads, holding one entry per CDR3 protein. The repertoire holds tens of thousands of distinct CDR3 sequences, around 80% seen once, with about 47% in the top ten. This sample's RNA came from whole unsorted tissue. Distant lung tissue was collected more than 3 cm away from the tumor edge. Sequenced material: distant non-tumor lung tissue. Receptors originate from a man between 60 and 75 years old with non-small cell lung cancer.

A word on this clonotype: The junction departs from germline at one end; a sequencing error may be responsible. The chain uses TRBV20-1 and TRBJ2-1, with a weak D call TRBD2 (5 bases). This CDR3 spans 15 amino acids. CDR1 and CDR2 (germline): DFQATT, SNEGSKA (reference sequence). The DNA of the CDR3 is TGCACTGCTAGAGGGCGGGCAGCGTCCTACAATGAGCAATTCTTC. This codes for CTARGRAASYNEQFF.

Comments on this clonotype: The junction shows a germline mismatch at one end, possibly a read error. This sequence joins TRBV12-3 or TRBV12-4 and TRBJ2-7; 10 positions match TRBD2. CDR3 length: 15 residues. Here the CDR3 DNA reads TGTGCCAGTAGTTTACTCTCGCTAGCGGGAGTCGAGCAGTACTTC. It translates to CASSLLSLAGVEQYF.

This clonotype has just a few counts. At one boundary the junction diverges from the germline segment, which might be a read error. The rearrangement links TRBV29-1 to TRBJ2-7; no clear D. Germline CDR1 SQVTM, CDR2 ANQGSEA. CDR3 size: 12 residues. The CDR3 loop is CSVRSASYEQYF. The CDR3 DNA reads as TGCAGCGTCAGGAGCGCTTCTTACGAGCAATATTTC.

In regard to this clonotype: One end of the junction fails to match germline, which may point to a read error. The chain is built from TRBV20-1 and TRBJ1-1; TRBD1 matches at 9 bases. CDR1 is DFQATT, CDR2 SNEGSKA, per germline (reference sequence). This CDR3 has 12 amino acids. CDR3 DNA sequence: TGCAGTGTTAGACAGGGGGACACTGAAGCTTTCTTT. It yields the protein CSVRQGDTEAFF.

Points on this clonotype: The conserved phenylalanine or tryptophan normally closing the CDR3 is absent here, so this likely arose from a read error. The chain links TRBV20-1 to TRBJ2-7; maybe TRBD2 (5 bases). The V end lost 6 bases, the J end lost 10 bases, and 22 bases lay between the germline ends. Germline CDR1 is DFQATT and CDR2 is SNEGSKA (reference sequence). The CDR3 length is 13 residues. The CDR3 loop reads CSAPRWVSREQYY. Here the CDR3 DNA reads TGCAGTGCCCCGAGATGGGTCTCCCGGGAACAGTACTAC.

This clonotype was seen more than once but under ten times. The CDR3, as DNA: TGTGCCATCAGTGATTATACGGGACAGAACTATGGCTACACCTTC. It is translated as CAISDYTGQNYGYTF. This rearrangement joins TRBV10-3 to TRBJ1-2; 7 positions match TRBD1. The CDR3 loop spans 15 amino acids. With V trimmed by 3 bases and J by 2 bases, 6 bases remained unmatched. CDR1 and CDR2 from the germline V gene are ENHRY and SYGVKD.

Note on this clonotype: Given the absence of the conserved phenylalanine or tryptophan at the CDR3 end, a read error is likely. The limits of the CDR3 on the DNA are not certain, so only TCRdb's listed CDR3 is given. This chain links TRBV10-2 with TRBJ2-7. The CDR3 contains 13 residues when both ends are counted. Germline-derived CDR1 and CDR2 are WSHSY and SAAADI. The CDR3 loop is CASSDRQEYEQYI.

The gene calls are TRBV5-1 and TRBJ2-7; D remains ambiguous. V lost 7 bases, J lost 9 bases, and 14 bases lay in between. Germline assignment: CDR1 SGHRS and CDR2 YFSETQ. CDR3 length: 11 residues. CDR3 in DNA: TGCGCCAGCGGTCAATTGGGCGTGCAGTACTTC. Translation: CASGQLGVQYF.

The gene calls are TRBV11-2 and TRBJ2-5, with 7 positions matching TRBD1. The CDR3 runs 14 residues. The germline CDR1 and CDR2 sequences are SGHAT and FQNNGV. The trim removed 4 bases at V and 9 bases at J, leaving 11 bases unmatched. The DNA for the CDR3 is TGTGCCAGCAGCTCTGGACAGGCCCAAGGGGCCCAGTACTTC. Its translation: CASSSGQAQGAQYF.

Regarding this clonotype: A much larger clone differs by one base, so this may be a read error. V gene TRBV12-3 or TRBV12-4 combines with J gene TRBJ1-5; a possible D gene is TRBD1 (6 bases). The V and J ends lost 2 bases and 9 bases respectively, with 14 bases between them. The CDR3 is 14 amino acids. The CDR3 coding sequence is TGTGCCAGCAGTTTACCCTCGCAGGGGACGCCCCAGCATTTT. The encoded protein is CASSLPSQGTPQHF.

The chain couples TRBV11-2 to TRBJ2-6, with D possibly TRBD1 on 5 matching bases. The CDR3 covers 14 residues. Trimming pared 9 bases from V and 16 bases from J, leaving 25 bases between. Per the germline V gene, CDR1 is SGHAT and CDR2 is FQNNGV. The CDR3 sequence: CASSSISGANVLTF. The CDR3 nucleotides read TGTGCCAGTAGTTCTATCTCTGGGGCCAATGTACTGACTTTC.

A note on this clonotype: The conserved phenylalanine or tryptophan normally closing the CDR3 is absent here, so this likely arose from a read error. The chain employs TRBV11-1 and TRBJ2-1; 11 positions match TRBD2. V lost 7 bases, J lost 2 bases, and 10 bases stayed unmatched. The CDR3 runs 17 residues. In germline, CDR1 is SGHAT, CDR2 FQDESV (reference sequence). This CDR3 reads CASNESYSGGAYNEQFL. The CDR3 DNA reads TGTGCCAGCAACGAATCTTATAGCGGGGGGGCCTACAATGAGCAGTTCTTA.

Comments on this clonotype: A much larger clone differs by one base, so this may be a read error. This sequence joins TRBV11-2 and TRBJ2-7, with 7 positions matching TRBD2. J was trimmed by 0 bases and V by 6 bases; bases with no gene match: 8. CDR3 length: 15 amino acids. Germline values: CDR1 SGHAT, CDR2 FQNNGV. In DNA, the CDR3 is TGTGCCAGCAGTATTTCGGGAGGATTCTCCTACGAGCAGTACTTC. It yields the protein CASSISGGFSYEQYF.

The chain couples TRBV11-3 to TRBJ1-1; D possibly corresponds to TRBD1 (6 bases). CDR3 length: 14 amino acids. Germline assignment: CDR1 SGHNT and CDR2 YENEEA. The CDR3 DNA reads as TGTACCTGCAACACACAGGGACGAAACACTGAAGCTTTCTTT. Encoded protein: CTCNTQGRNTEAFF. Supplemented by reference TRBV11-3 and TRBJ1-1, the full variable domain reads EAGVVQSPRYKIIEKKQPVAFWCNPISGHNTLYWYLQNLGQGPELLIRYENEEAVDDSQLPKDRFSAERLKGVDSTLKIQPAELGDSAVYLCTCNTQGRNTEAFFGQGTRLTVV.

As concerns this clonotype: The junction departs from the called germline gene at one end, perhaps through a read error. CDR3 loop: CASSYYGGGTEAIF. DNA for the CDR3: TGTGCCAGCAGTTACTACGGGGGAGGTACTGAAGCTATCTTT. The J gene is TRBJ1-1, the V gene TRBV6-2 or TRBV6-3, with D possibly matching TRBD1 (5 bases). The CDR3 totals 14 residues. The germline V gene has CDR1 MNHEY and CDR2 SVGEGT.

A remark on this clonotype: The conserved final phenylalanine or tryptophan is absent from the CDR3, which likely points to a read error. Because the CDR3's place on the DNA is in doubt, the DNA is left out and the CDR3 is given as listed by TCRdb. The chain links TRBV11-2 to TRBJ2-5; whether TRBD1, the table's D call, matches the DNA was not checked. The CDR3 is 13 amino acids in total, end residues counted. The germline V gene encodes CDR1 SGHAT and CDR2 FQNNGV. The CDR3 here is CASSSTGEETLYY.

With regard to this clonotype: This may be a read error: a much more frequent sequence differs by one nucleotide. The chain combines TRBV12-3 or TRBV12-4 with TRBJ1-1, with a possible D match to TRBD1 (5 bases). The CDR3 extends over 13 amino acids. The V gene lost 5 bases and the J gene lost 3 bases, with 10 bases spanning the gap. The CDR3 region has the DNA TGTGCCAGCAGTATCGGGACCCACACTGAAGCTTTCTTT. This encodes CASSIGTHTEAFF.

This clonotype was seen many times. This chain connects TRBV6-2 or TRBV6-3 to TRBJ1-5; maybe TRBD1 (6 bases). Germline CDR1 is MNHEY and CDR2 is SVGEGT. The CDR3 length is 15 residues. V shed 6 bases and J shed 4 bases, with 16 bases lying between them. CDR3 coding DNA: TGTGCCAGCAGGCCAGACAGGAATGGAAATCAGCCCCAGCATTTT. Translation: CASRPDRNGNQPQHF.

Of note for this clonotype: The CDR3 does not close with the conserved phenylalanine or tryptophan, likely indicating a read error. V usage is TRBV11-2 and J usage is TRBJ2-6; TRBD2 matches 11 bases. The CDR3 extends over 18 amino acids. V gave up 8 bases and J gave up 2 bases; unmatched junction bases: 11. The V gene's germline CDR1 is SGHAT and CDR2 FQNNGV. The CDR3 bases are TGTGCCAGCTGTCTAACTAGCGGGGGAGCCGCTGGGGCCAACGTCCTGACTTTA. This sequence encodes CASCLTSGGAAGANVLTL.

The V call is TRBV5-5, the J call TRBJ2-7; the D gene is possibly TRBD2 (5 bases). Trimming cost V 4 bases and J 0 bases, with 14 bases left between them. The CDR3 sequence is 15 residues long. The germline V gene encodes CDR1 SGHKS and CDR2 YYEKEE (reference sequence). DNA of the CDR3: TGTGCCAGCAGCAACTCCGGGATCCGCTCCTACGAGCAGTACTTC. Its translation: CASSNSGIRSYEQYF.

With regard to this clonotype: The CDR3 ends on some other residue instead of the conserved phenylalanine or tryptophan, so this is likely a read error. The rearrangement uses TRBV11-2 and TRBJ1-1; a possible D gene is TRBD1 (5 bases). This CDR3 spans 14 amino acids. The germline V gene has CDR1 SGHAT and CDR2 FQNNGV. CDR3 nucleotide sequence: TGTACCAGCGACTTAGTCGGGAGGGGCACTGAAGCTTTCTCT. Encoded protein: CTSDLVGRGTEAFS.

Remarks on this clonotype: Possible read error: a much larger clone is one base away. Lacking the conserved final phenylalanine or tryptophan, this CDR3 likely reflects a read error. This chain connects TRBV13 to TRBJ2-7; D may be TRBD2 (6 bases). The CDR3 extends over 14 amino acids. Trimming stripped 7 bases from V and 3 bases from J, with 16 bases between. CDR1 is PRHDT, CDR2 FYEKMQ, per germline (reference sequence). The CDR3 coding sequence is TGTGCCAGCACCTCCAGGCTAGCGAACTACGAGCAGTACCTC. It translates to CASTSRLANYEQYL.